This TCR beta chain was identified in a study of OX40 agonist ivuxolimab in advanced cancers. Study in general: A diagnosis of hepatocellular carcinoma, melanoma, renal cell or head and neck cancer was present in dose-escalation patients.

Germline V CDR1 and CDR2: MNHNY, SVGAGI (reference sequence). The CDR3 has 14 residues. The germline V and J ends were trimmed by 2 bases and 8 bases, with 15 bases remaining between them. The table came from immunoSEQ multiplex PCR; TCRdb's copy has only in-frame clones and leaves some out. This table holds roughly 80,000 clones, 80% to 90% found once. If patients had autoimmune disease history or systemic immunosuppression, they were excluded. This sequence joins TRBV6-6 and TRBJ1-1, with a tentative D call TRBD1 (5 bases). This clonotype was obtained from an adult with an advanced solid tumor such as melanoma, head and neck, liver or kidney cancer. Here the sequenced sample was CD4+ or CD8+ T cells sorted from blood, taken in a trial of the OX40 agonist ivuxolimab. The CDR3 sequence is CASSYGRQGFEAFF. The CDR3 nucleotides are TGTGCCAGCAGTTACGGGAGGCAGGGCTTCGAAGCTTTCTTT.